This entry lists 9 T cell receptor beta chains sequenced from one sample in a study of cytomegalovirus exposure and HLA in healthy donors. With 60 Vbeta and 13 Jbeta primers, the PCR was carried out. This table comes from immunoSEQ multiplex PCR, and its TCRdb copy is limited to in-frame clones, with some not included. The sample shows under 200,000 clones, about four fifths of them seen only once. The sample consisted of PBMCs. These TCRs come from a boy between 10 and 17 years old in good health and CMV-seronegative.

In its sample, this clone was seen a few times. The chain employs TRBV7-9 and TRBJ1-3; D is uncertain. CDR1 SEHNR and CDR2 FQNEAQ come from the germline V gene (reference sequence). V dropped 3 bases and J dropped 6 bases, with 6 bases sitting between them. The CDR3 spans 12 residues. The CDR3, as DNA: TGTGCCAGCAGCTTCGGGGAAAACACCATATATTTT. Amino acid sequence: CASSFGENTIYF. The full variable domain, with the rest looked up from reference TRBV7-9 and TRBJ1-3, is DTGVSQNPRHKITKRGQNVTFRCDPISEHNRLYWYRQTLGQGPEFLTYFQNEAQLEKSRLLSDRFSAERPKGSFSTLEIQRTEQGDSAMYLCASSFGENTIYFGEGSWLTVV.

The V gene is TRBV10-3, the J gene TRBJ2-3; 9 nucleotides agree with TRBD2. With V trimmed by 3 bases and J by 3 bases, 4 bases remained unmatched. Germline-derived CDR1 and CDR2 are ENHRY and SYGVKD. This CDR3 is 15 amino acids long. CDR3 nucleotides: TGTGCCATCAGTGACTCTAGCGGGGCAACAGATACGCAGTATTTT. It is translated as CAISDSSGATDTQYF.

V usage is TRBV18 and J usage is TRBJ1-1; the D gene is possibly TRBD1 (6 bases). Per germline, CDR1 KGHSH and CDR2 LQKENI. The length of the CDR3 is 14 residues. Trimming removed 2 bases at V and 3 bases at J, with 10 bases between. The CDR3 region is CASSPGTSYTEAFF. The CDR3 bases are TGTGCCAGCTCACCAGGGACATCCTACACTGAAGCTTTCTTT.

J is TRBJ2-1 and V is TRBV14; 15 bases agree with TRBD2. The CDR3 has 18 residues. With 2 bases clipped from V and 8 bases from J, the junction kept 10 bases outside the gene matches. Germline V gives CDR1 SGHDN, CDR2 FVKESK. The CDR3 DNA sequence: TGTGCCAGCAGCCAACGGACTAGCGGGAGGGCCTCTAGGGATGAGCAGTTCTTC. It translates to CASSQRTSGRASRDEQFF.

The chain couples TRBV7-6 to TRBJ2-2; D is undetermined. V was shortened by 0 bases and J by 1 base, with 3 bases between the two germline ends. This CDR3 region has 14 residues. Per germline, CDR1 SGHVS and CDR2 FNYEAQ. CDR3 nucleotides: TGTGCCAGCAGCTTAGCGCGGAACACCGGGGAGCTGTTTTTT. The encoded protein is CASSLARNTGELFF.

The chain uses TRBV14 and TRBJ2-7; a possible D gene is TRBD2 (6 bases). V was trimmed by 4 bases and J by 4 bases, leaving 14 bases between them. Germline V gives CDR1 SGHDN, CDR2 FVKESK. The CDR3 has 14 amino acids. The CDR3 spells CASSRAGLKYEQYF. CDR3 nucleotide sequence: TGTGCCAGCAGCCGCGCGGGACTTAAATACGAGCAGTACTTC.

This chain joins TRBV9 and TRBJ2-3, with D uncertain. Germline V gives CDR1 SGDLS, CDR2 YYNGEE. This CDR3 comprises 14 residues. Trimming removed 2 bases from V and 3 bases from J, with 10 bases in between. CDR3 amino acids: CASSVTILTDTQYF. As DNA, the CDR3 is TGTGCCAGCAGCGTCACTATCCTAACAGATACGCAGTATTTT.

The count of this clone is one. V and J are TRBV9 and TRBJ2-5; 7 nucleotides align to TRBD2. V was pared by 3 bases and J by 0 bases, with 5 bases of the junction left unmatched. Germline V gene sequence: CDR1 SGDLS, CDR2 YYNGEE. The CDR3 consists of 15 residues. This CDR3 reads CASSAQREYQETQYF. The DNA for the CDR3 is TGTGCCAGCAGCGCACAGCGGGAATACCAAGAGACCCAGTACTTC. The whole variable domain, remainder taken from reference TRBV9 and TRBJ2-5, is DSGVTQTPKHLITATGQRVTLRCSPRSGDLSVYWYQQSLDQGLQFLIQYYNGEERAKGNILERFSAQQFPDLHSELNLSSLELGDSALYFCASSAQREYQETQYFGPGTRLLVL.

The chain has TRBV27 and TRBJ2-2; D is possibly TRBD1 (6 bases). The V end lost 3 bases, the J end lost 2 bases, and 13 bases lay between the germline ends. Germline CDR1 reads MNHEY; CDR2 reads SMNVEV (reference sequence). The CDR3 spans 16 residues. CDR3 loop: CASSFSGAINTGELFF. In DNA form, the CDR3 reads TGTGCCAGCAGTTTCTCAGGGGCGATCAACACCGGGGAGCTGTTTTTT.